These 23 T cell receptor beta chains were sequenced from one sample in a study of blood T cell repertoires in COVID-19. The method was immunoSEQ multiplex PCR; TCRdb's version includes in-frame clones alone and lacks a portion of them. This sample has 250,000 or so clones, with 90% found just once. Sequenced sample: peripheral blood. All receptors come from a woman aged 55-75 years with COVID-19, enrolled during active disease.

The chain joins TRBV10-3 to TRBJ1-1, with 9 positions matching TRBD1. CDR1 is ENHRY and CDR2 is SYGVKD in the germline V gene. Trimming removed 6 bases from V and 0 bases from J; junction bases left unmatched: 8. The CDR3 contains 16 residues. The CDR3 region has the DNA TGTGCCATCAGAACGGGACAGGGCAGAATGAACACTGAAGCTTTCTTT. Encoded protein: CAIRTGQGRMNTEAFF.

The chain uses TRBV13 and TRBJ2-7, with a weak D call TRBD1 (6 bases). The CDR3 contains 14 residues. Germline V lookup: CDR1 PRHDT, CDR2 FYEKMQ (reference sequence). The germline V and J ends were trimmed by 3 bases and 3 bases, with 12 bases remaining between them. The DNA of the CDR3 is TGTGCCAGCAGCTTCACGGCAGGGGACTACGAGCAGTACTTC. Its protein is CASSFTAGDYEQYF.

The CDR3 is CASSLAQGVFYGYTF. In nucleotides, the CDR3 is TGTGCCAGCAGCTTAGCACAGGGGGTCTTCTATGGCTACACCTTC. The V gene is TRBV7-2, the J gene TRBJ1-2; 8 positions agree with TRBD1. The ends lost 0 bases at V and 4 bases at J; junction bases unmatched: 4. The CDR3 contains 15 residues. Per the germline V gene, CDR1 is SGHTA and CDR2 is FQGNSA.

This clone has a single count. J is TRBJ1-6 and V is TRBV4-3; the D gene is possibly TRBD1 (5 bases). Trimming took 0 bases from V and 3 from J, leaving 12 bases between them. The CDR3 sequence is 17 residues long. Germline V gene data show CDR1 as LGHNA and CDR2 as YSLEER. For the CDR3, the DNA is TGCGCCAGCAGCCAAGAGGTCAGGGTAAACTATAATTCACCCCTCCACTTT. This gives the protein CASSQEVRVNYNSPLHF.

V is TRBV19 and J is TRBJ2-5; 7 nucleotides match TRBD1. Germline lookup yields CDR1 LNHDA and CDR2 SQIVND (reference sequence). V gave up 3 bases and J gave up 0 bases; unmatched junction bases: 10. The CDR3 runs 17 residues. The chain's CDR3 is CASSIRRGQINQETQYF. The CDR3 region has the DNA TGTGCCAGTAGTATCCGTAGGGGGCAGATTAACCAAGAGACCCAGTACTTC.

The chain carries TRBV19 and TRBJ1-1; D may be TRBD1 (5 bases). The CDR3 has 14 residues. From germline, CDR1 is LNHDA and CDR2 SQIVND (reference sequence). Between the trimmed V and J ends, which lost 8 bases and 1 base, there was a span of 14 bases. The CDR3 spells CASGGGRKNTEAFF. CDR3 in DNA: TGTGCCAGTGGGGGGGGACGGAAGAACACTGAAGCTTTCTTT. Using reference TRBV19 and TRBJ1-1 for the parts outside the CDR3, the full variable domain is DGGITQSPKYLFRKEGQNVTLSCEQNLNHDAMYWYRQDPGQGLRLIYYSQIVNDFQKGDIAEGYSVSREKKESFPLTVTSAQKNPTAFYLCASGGGRKNTEAFFGQGTRLTVV.

The CDR3 nucleotides are TGTGCCAGCAGCCCATCCCTGGGGGGCGGGGACTTGGGGAGGGTCGAGCAGTACTTC. This codes for CASSPSLGGGDLGRVEQYF. The chain has TRBV11-2 and TRBJ2-7, with a weak D call TRBD2 (7 bases). The V end was cut by 5 bases, the J end by 6 bases, with 32 bases between. CDR1 is SGHAT and CDR2 is FQNNGV in the germline V gene. The length of the CDR3 is 19 residues.

The genes are TRBV9 and TRBJ1-2; D call uncertain. The CDR3 sequence is 13 residues long. Germline values: CDR1 SGDLS, CDR2 YYNGEE. V was pared by 3 bases and J by 7 bases, with 13 bases between. Written as DNA, the CDR3 is TGTGCCAGCAGCGCCGACACCCCTGGTGGCTACACCTTC. As protein: CASSADTPGGYTF.

The chain has TRBV18 and TRBJ1-4; the match to TRBD1 covers 7 bases. V lost 3 bases, J lost 8 bases, and 12 bases stayed unmatched. The germline CDR1 and CDR2 sequences are KGHSH and LQKENI. This CDR3 comprises 16 residues. This chain's CDR3 is CASSPALDRRNEKLFF. The DNA of the CDR3 is TGTGCCAGCTCACCGGCGCTGGACAGGCGGAACGAAAAACTGTTTTTT.

This clone appeared a single time. The V call is TRBV2, the J call TRBJ2-4; 7 bases align to TRBD1. Germline V gives CDR1 SNHLY, CDR2 FYNNEI. Germline trimming cut 5 bases from V and 0 bases from J; bases unmatched to any gene: 4. The CDR3 loop spans 15 amino acids. In nucleotides, the CDR3 is TGTGCCAGCAGTCCGGACAGGCAAGCCAAAAACATTCAGTACTTC. Translating gives CASSPDRQAKNIQYF. The complete variable domain, with remaining parts taken from reference TRBV2 and TRBJ2-4, reads EPEVTQTPSHQVTQMGQEVILRCVPISNHLYFYWYRQILGQKVEFLVSFYNNEISEKSEIFDDQFSVERPDGSNFTLKIRSTKLEDSAMYFCASSPDRQAKNIQYFGAGTRLSVL.

The chain recombines TRBV9 with TRBJ2-5; a weak D match, TRBD2 (6 bases). The germline V and J ends were trimmed by 4 bases and 1 base, with 11 bases remaining between them. Germline CDR1 and CDR2: SGDLS and YYNGEE. This CDR3 region has 14 residues. The CDR3 DNA reads as TGTGCCAGCAGCATCGGAGGGAGCCAAGAGACCCAGTACTTC. This translates into CASSIGGSQETQYF.

J is TRBJ2-3 and V is TRBV14; 8 nucleotides match TRBD2. Germline trimming cut 2 bases from V and 4 bases from J; bases unmatched to any gene: 8. The CDR3 has 16 amino acids. The germline V gene encodes CDR1 SGHDN and CDR2 FVKESK. The chain's CDR3 is CASSQRTSRTSDTQYF. CDR3 sequence (DNA): TGTGCCAGCAGCCAAAGGACTAGCCGGACCTCAGATACGCAGTATTTT.

V gene TRBV7-2 combines with J gene TRBJ2-1, with 15 bases fitting TRBD2. The CDR3 length is 16 residues. With V trimmed by 5 bases and J by 9 bases, 8 bases remained unmatched. Germline CDR1 SGHTA, CDR2 FQGNSA. CDR3 coding DNA: TGTGCCAGCAGCCCATATCGGGGACTAGCGGGGGGTGAGCAGTTCTTC. Translated: CASSPYRGLAGGEQFF. The variable domain in full, completed from reference TRBV7-2 and TRBJ2-1, reads GAGVSQSPSNKVTEKGKDVELRCDPISGHTALYWYRQSLGQGLEFLIYFQGNSAPDKSGLPSDRFSAERTGGSVSTLTIQRTQQEDSAVYLCASSPYRGLAGGEQFFGPGTRLTVL.

V is TRBV5-1 and J is TRBJ1-6; D is unresolved. Germline V gives CDR1 SGHRS, CDR2 YFSETQ. Trimming pared 0 bases from V and 7 bases from J, leaving 14 bases between. The CDR3 has 16 residues. This CDR3 reads CASSLGGGLGNSPLHF. The CDR3 region has the DNA TGCGCCAGCAGCTTGGGTGGAGGACTGGGGAATTCACCCCTCCACTTT.

The genes are TRBV5-4 and TRBJ2-7, with D possibly matching TRBD1 (6 bases). Trimming shortened V by 5 bases and J by 2 bases, and 14 bases separated the two germline ends. This CDR3 contains 14 residues. Germline CDR1 is SGHNT and CDR2 is YYREEE (reference sequence). DNA of the CDR3: TGTGCCAGCAGTTCGGACAGCTCACCCTACGAGCAGTACTTC. This encodes CASSSDSSPYEQYF.

V usage is TRBV24-1 and J usage is TRBJ2-2, with D perhaps matching TRBD2 (6 bases). Trimming removed 5 bases from V and 2 bases from J, with 8 bases in between. Germline CDR1 KGHDR, CDR2 SFDVKD. This CDR3 region has 14 residues. The CDR3 spells CATSGGLNTGELFF. For the CDR3, the DNA is TGTGCCACCAGTGGGGGACTCAACACCGGGGAGCTGTTTTTT.

The chain employs TRBV12-3 or TRBV12-4 and TRBJ1-2; no clear D. This CDR3 is built from 13 residues. The V and J ends lost 7 bases and 2 bases respectively, with 11 bases between them. CDR3 sequence: CASTRGKNYGYTF. The CDR3 nucleotides are TGTGCCAGCACTCGGGGTAAGAACTATGGCTACACCTTC.

The chain uses TRBV28 and TRBJ1-5; 8 bases are shared with TRBD1. Germline V gene sequence: CDR1 MDHEN, CDR2 SYDVKM. This CDR3 region has 14 residues. Losses at the gene ends were 10 bases for V and 2 bases for J; bases not matched to a gene: 7. The chain's CDR3 is CATSDRGGNQPQHF. The CDR3 nucleotides read TGTGCCACCTCCGACAGGGGAGGCAATCAGCCCCAGCATTTT. The full variable domain, rest sourced from reference TRBV28 and TRBJ1-5, is DVKVTQSSRYLVKRTGEKVFLECVQDMDHENMFWYRQDPGLGLRLIYFSYDVKMKEKGDIPEGYSVSREKKERFSLILESASTNQTSMYLCATSDRGGNQPQHFGDGTRLSIL.

This chain joins TRBV7-3 and TRBJ2-2; possibly TRBD1 for D (6 bases). V was trimmed by 3 bases and J by 2 bases, leaving 13 bases between them. Germline lookup yields CDR1 SGHTA and CDR2 FQGTGA. The CDR3 is made up of 16 amino acids. CDR3: CASSLTRDTNTGELFF. The CDR3 DNA is TGTGCCAGCAGCTTGACCCGGGACACCAACACCGGGGAGCTGTTTTTT. Full variable domain (missing parts from reference TRBV7-3 and TRBJ2-2): GAGVSQTPSNKVTEKGKYVELRCDPISGHTALYWYRQSLGQGPEFLIYFQGTGAADDSGLPNDRFFAVRPEGSVSTLKIQRTERGDSAVYLCASSLTRDTNTGELFFGEGSRLTVL.

The chain is built from TRBV7-2 and TRBJ1-6; D is ambiguous. CDR1 is SGHTA, CDR2 FQGNSA, per germline. With 8 bases removed from V and 0 bases from J, the gap between germline ends came to 14 bases. CDR3 length: 16 amino acids. The CDR3 sequence: CASSQRGPSYNSPLHF. The CDR3 DNA sequence: TGTGCCAGCTCCCAGAGAGGGCCCTCCTATAATTCACCCCTCCACTTT.

In its sample, this clone was seen once. The chain couples TRBV5-1 to TRBJ2-2; D may be TRBD1 (6 bases). V lost 0 bases and J 1 base, leaving 13 bases between the germline ends. In germline, CDR1 is SGHRS, CDR2 YFSETQ. This CDR3 comprises 17 residues. CDR3 residues: CASSLDVGHWNTGELFF. DNA for the CDR3: TGCGCCAGCAGCTTGGACGTGGGACACTGGAACACCGGGGAGCTGTTTTTT.

V usage is TRBV9 and J usage is TRBJ2-1; a weak D match, TRBD1 (6 bases). In germline, CDR1 is SGDLS, CDR2 YYNGEE. Trimming shortened V by 1 base and J by 0 bases, and 11 bases separated the two germline ends. The CDR3 sequence is 16 residues long. The CDR3 spells CASSVRTGSSYNEQFF. The CDR3 region has the DNA TGTGCCAGCAGCGTACGTACAGGGAGCTCCTACAATGAGCAGTTCTTC.

Comment on this clone: Additional DNA sequences in this sample encode the identical CDR3. The rearrangement joins TRBV11-2 to TRBJ2-7; possible D gene TRBD2, 5 bases. The CDR3 is made up of 12 amino acids. V was clipped by 3 bases and J by 4 bases, with 7 bases between them. The germline V gene has CDR1 SGHAT and CDR2 FQNNGV. The CDR3 sequence: CASSFSGYEQYF. Here the CDR3 DNA reads TGTGCCAGCAGCTTTTCGGGGTACGAGCAGTACTTC.